This T cell receptor beta chain is from a study of a mutant IDH1 vaccine in newly diagnosed glioma. Study at large: Most patients had received both radiotherapy and temozolomide, the prior options being radiotherapy, temozolomide, or both.

The time point denotes: baseline, week 1 (first vaccination visit). As to treatment: pre-vaccination baseline after standard-of-care therapy. TCRdb's table, derived via immunoSEQ multiplex PCR, lists solely in-frame clones and lacks some. The sample has approximately 70,000 clones; around 85% are singletons. This CDR3 region has 13 residues. V was clipped by 6 bases and J by 8 bases; unmatched bases: 2. Germline lookup yields CDR1 LNHDA and CDR2 SQIVND (reference sequence). Study-level findings and limits: Variations in leading peripheral T cell clonotypes appeared to have no connection with pseudoprogression.

About this clone itself: Its antigen is not known.

The sequence came from a man aged 30 to 39 with glioma. This chain links TRBV19 with TRBJ1-6, with TRBD1 identical over 9 bases. The material sequenced was PBMCs, taken from a glioma patient treated with radiotherapy, temozolomide or both. The CDR3 DNA reads as TGTGCCAGTAGGGGACAGGGAGATTCACCCCTCCACTTT. It translates to CASRGQGDSPLHF.